This TCR beta chain was sequenced for a study of blood T cell repertoires in COVID-19. The overall study: The study drew acute and convalescent COVID-19 samples from the United States, Italy and Spain. T cells, B-cell-depleted T cells, or PBMCs supplied cDNA or gDNA.

Recruited during active infection, patients (from Seattle) were subsequently followed longitudinally. This clone was picked up a small number of times. CDR3 length: 16 amino acids. Deletions cut 3 bases from V and 9 bases from J, with 26 bases between. Per germline, CDR1 DFQATT and CDR2 SNEGSKA (reference sequence). Methods used by the authors: Researchers report that nucleated cell counts were estimated from reference gene primer amplification. Generated by immunoSEQ multiplex PCR, the TCRdb table keeps only in-frame clones and is missing some. V, J and clone size reflect that table, while D and trimming were determined from the DNA. This sample has about 370,000 clones; over 75% occur once, and the top ten carry roughly a tenth.

The clonotype originates from a woman in her twenties or thirties with COVID-19, enrolled during active disease. Sequenced material: peripheral blood. The chain links TRBV20-1 to TRBJ1-1; perhaps TRBD1 as D (6 bases). The CDR3 loop reads CSASEGGYRAGPKAFF. The CDR3 nucleotides read TGCAGTGCTAGTGAGGGCGGGTACAGGGCGGGCCCCAAAGCTTTCTTT.